The 5 T cell receptor beta chains given below trace back to one sample, sequenced in a study of shared clonotypes between healthy human individuals. TCRdb keeps only in-frame clones here, not all; method: immunoSEQ multiplex PCR. This table holds 1,500,000 or so clones, 95% to 97% found once. Sample: naive CD4+ T cells sorted from blood. As to subset: CD45RA+ positively selected. Receptor source: a man aged 25 to 40 in good health.

Only one count was recorded for this clone. The rearrangement joins TRBV27 to TRBJ1-2; the match to TRBD1 covers 8 bases. Germline trimming cut 4 bases from V and 8 bases from J; bases unmatched to any gene: 6. The CDR3 runs 13 residues. Germline V gene data show CDR1 as MNHEY and CDR2 as SMNVEV (reference sequence). The CDR3 nucleotides read TGTGCCAGCAGTTCCCCCGGGACAGGCGGCTACACCTTC. It translates to CASSSPGTGGYTF.

This clone was counted once. The sample carries other DNA sequences with the same CDR3. This chain joins TRBV5-1 and TRBJ2-5, with D hard to call. Germline CDR1 reads SGHRS; CDR2 reads YFSETQ. The CDR3 covers 12 residues. V dropped 7 bases and J dropped 1 base, with 8 bases sitting between them. CDR3 DNA: TGCGCCAGCTCCGAGCCCCAAGAGACCCAGTACTTC. As protein: CASSEPQETQYF.

With respect to this clone: The sample carries other DNA sequences with the same CDR3. The chain uses TRBV28 and TRBJ2-7; possible D gene TRBD1, 6 bases. Germline CDR1 MDHEN, CDR2 SYDVKM. This CDR3 contains 13 residues. The germline V and J ends were trimmed by 5 bases and 4 bases, with 12 bases remaining between them. CDR3 coding DNA: TGTGCCAGCAGTCTGACAGGTCTTTACGAGCAGTACTTC. Translation: CASSLTGLYEQYF.

The chain links TRBV29-1 to TRBJ1-1; TRBD1 might be the D (6 bases). Trimming cost V 5 bases and J 10 bases, with 11 bases left between them. Germline CDR1 SQVTM, CDR2 ANQGSEA. This CDR3 spans 10 amino acids. The CDR3 region is CSVRQERAFF. As DNA, the CDR3 is TGCAGCGTTAGACAGGAACGAGCTTTCTTT.

The rearrangement uses TRBV5-5 and TRBJ2-5; D not certain. Germline CDR1 SGHKS, CDR2 YYEKEE (reference sequence). The V end lost 7 bases, the J end lost 4 bases, and 8 bases lay between the germline ends. The CDR3 totals 11 residues. The CDR3 spells CASSRGETQYF. In DNA form, the CDR3 reads TGTGCCAGCTCCCGCGGAGAGACCCAGTACTTC.